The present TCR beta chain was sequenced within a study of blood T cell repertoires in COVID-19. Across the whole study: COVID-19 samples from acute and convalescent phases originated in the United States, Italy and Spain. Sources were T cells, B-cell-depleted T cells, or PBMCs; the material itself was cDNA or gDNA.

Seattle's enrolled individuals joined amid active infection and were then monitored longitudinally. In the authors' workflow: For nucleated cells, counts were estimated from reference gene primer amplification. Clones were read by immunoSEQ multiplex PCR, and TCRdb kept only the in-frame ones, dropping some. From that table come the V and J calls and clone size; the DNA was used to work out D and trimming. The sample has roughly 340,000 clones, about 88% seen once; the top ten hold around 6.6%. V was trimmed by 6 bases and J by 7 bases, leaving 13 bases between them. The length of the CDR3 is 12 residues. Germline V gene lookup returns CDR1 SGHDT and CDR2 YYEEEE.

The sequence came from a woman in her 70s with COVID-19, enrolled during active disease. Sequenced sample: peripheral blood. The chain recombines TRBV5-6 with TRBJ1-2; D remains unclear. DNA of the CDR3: TGTGCCAGCAAACAGCCAGTGGGTGGCTACACCTTC. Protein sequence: CASKQPVGGYTF. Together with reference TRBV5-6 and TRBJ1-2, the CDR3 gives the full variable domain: DAGVTQSPTHLIKTRGQQVTLRCSPKSGHDTVSWYQQALGQGPQFIFQYYEEEERQRGNFPDRFSGHQFPNYSSELNVNALLLGDSALYLCASKQPVGGYTFGSGTRLTVV.